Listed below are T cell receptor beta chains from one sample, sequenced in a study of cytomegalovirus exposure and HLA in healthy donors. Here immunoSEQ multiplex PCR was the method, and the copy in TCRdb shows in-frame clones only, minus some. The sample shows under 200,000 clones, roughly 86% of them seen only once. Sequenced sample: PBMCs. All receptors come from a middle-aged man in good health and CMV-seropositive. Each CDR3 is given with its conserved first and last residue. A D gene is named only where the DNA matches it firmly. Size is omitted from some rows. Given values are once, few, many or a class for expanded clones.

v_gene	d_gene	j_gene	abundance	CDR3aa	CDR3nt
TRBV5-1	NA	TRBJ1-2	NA	CASSLYPGREPNGYTF	TGCGCCAGCAGCTTATACCCGGGACGGGAGCCCAATGGCTACACCTTC
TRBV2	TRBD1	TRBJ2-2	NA	CASRGQGTGELFF	TGTGCCAGCAGGGGACAGGGAACCGGGGAGCTGTTTTTT
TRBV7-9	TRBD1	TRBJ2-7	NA	CASSPQGTGGDEQYF	TGTGCCAGCAGCCCACAGGGGACAGGGGGCGACGAGCAGTACTTC
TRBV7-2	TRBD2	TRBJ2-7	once	CASSLKGREDEQYF	TGTGCCAGCAGCTTAAAAGGGCGGGAGGACGAGCAGTACTTC
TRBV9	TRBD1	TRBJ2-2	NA	CASSVEDRANTGELFF	TGTGCCAGCAGCGTAGAGGACAGGGCGAACACCGGGGAGCTGTTTTTT
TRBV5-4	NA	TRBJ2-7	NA	CASSFQGSYEQYF	TGTGCCAGCAGCTTCCAGGGTTCCTACGAGCAGTACTTC
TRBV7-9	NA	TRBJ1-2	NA	CASSPEVGGYTF	TGTGCCAGCAGCCCAGAGGTCGGCGGCTACACCTTC
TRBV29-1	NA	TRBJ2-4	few	CSVTGKGFTKNIQYF	TGCAGCGTTACCGGGAAAGGGTTTACCAAAAACATTCAGTACTTC
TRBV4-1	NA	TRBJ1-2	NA	CASSQDPAGGYGYTF	TGCGCCAGCAGCCAAGATCCAGCAGGTGGCTATGGCTACACCTTC
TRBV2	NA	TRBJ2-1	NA	CASPGSGDEQFF	TGTGCCAGCCCTGGGAGCGGCGATGAGCAGTTCTTC
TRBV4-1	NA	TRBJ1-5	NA	CASSQTDGSNQPQHF	TGCGCCAGCAGCCAAACAGACGGTAGCAATCAGCCCCAGCATTTT
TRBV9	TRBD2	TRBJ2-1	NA	CASSPDIAGGSYNEQFF	TGTGCCAGCAGCCCTGACATAGCGGGAGGATCCTACAATGAGCAGTTCTTC
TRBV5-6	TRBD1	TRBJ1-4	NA	CASSLGQGALEKLFF	TGTGCCAGCAGCTTGGGACAGGGGGCCTTGGAAAAACTGTTTTTT
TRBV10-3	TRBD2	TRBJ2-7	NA	CAISERGLAGAYEQHF	TGTGCCATCAGTGAGAGGGGCCTAGCGGGGGCCTACGAGCAGCACTTC
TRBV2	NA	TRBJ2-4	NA	CASNRVLAKNIQYF	TGTGCCAGCAACAGGGTCCTAGCCAAAAACATTCAGTACTTC
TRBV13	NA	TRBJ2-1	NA	CASSLGASSYNEQFF	TGTGCCAGCAGCTTAGGCGCGAGCTCCTACAATGAGCAGTTCTTC
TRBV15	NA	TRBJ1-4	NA	CATSRDRGPGEKLFF	TGTGCCACCAGCAGAGATCGAGGCCCAGGGGAAAAACTGTTTTTT
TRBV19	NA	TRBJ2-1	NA	CASSIGEVMTRPPFF	TGTGCCAGTAGTATAGGGGAGGTGATGACCCGCCCCCCGTTCTTC
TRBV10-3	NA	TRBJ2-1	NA	CAISNSGGDYNEQFF	TGTGCCATCTCCAACTCCGGGGGAGACTACAATGAGCAGTTCTTC
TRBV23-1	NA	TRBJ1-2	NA	CASSHRANYGYTF	TGCGCCAGCAGCCACAGGGCTAACTATGGCTACACCTTC
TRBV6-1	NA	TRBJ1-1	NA	CASSEERGSDAFF	TGTGCCAGCAGTGAAGAGAGGGGGAGTGACGCTTTCTTT
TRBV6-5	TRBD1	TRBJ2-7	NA	CASSQGVHEQYF	TGTGCCAGCAGCCAGGGGGTCCACGAGCAGTACTTC
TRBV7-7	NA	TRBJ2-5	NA	CASSPGGGGETQYF	TGTGCCAGCAGCCCGGGGGGCGGGGGTGAGACCCAGTACTTC
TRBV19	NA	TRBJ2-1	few	CASSSGGDYNEQFF	TGTGCCAGTAGTTCTGGCGGGGACTACAATGAGCAGTTCTTC
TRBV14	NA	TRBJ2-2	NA	CASSLKGANTGELFF	TGTGCCAGCAGCTTAAAGGGAGCGAACACCGGGGAGCTGTTTTTT
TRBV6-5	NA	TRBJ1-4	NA	CASSLNPRGEKLFF	TGTGCCAGCAGTTTAAATCCGAGAGGGGAAAAACTGTTTTTT
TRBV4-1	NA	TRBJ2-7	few	CASSQGTASSYEQYF	TGCGCCAGCAGCCAAGGAACAGCCAGCTCCTACGAGCAGTACTTC
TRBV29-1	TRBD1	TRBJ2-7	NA	CSVEDGDRVEQYF	TGCAGCGTTGAGGACGGGGACAGGGTCGAGCAGTACTTC
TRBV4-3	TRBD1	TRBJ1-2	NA	CASSLQGDYGYTF	TGCGCCAGCAGCCTACAGGGGGACTATGGCTACACCTTC
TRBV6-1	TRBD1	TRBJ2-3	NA	CASIKGQTTDTQYF	TGTGCCAGCATCAAGGGACAGACTACAGATACGCAGTATTTT
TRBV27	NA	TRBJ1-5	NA	CASGTEGNQPQHF	TGTGCCAGTGGAACCGAGGGCAATCAGCCCCAGCATTTT
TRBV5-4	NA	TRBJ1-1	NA	CASSLETLRNTEAFF	TGTGCCAGCAGCTTGGAAACCCTGCGGAACACTGAAGCTTTCTTT